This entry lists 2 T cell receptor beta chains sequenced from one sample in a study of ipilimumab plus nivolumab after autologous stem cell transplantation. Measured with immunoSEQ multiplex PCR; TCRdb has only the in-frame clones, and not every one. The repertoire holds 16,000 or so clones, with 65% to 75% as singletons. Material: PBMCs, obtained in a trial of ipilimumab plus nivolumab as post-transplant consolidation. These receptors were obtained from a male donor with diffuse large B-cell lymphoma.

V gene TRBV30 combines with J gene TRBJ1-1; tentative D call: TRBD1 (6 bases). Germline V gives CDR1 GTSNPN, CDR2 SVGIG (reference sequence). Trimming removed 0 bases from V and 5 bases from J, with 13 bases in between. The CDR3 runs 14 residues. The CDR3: CAWSVMGGGTEAFF. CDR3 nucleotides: TGTGCCTGGAGTGTGATGGGGGGCGGGACTGAAGCTTTCTTT.

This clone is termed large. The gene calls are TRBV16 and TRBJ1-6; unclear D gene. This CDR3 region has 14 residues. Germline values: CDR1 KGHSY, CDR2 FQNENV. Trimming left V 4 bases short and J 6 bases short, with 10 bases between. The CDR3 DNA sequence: TGTGCCAGCAGCCTACAGCGGGTTAATTCACCCCTCCACTTT. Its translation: CASSLQRVNSPLHF.